This T cell receptor beta chain appears in the sequencing data of a study of T cells in Graves' hyperthyroidism and ophthalmopathy. What was amplified from RNA transcripts were TCR beta CDR3 regions. TCR CDR3 underwent first-round RT-PCR with the HTBI primer set. Each CDR3 protein is one row after TCRdb ran MiXCR on the multiplex PCR reads. The sample lists more than 300,000 distinct CDR3 sequences; 17% were seen once. The study left out patients who had uncontrolled infection, other autoimmune disease, pregnancy or lactation. Out of about 10 ml of fresh peripheral blood came the PBMCs. V shed 1 base and J shed 4 bases, with 20 bases lying between them. This CDR3 is 18 amino acids long. Germline V gives CDR1 MGHRA, CDR2 YSYEKL.

The V gene is TRBV4-1, the J gene TRBJ1-3; D ambiguous. Sequenced material: blood. This TCR derives from a woman aged 25 to 39 with Graves' hyperthyroidism that later progressed to Graves' ophthalmopathy. Written as DNA, the CDR3 is TGCGCCAGCAGCCAAGTGTGGCCAGCCCGCTTGTTGGGAAACACCATATATTTT. Translating it yields CASSQVWPARLLGNTIYF.